This is a list of T cell receptor beta chains from one sample in a study of blood T cell repertoires in COVID-19. Clones were read by immunoSEQ multiplex PCR, and TCRdb kept only the in-frame ones, dropping some. The sample consists of 50,000 or so clones, roughly 82% of them appearing once. The specimen sequenced was peripheral blood. Every receptor here comes from a man aged 40-55 years with acute or convalescent COVID-19. CDR3s include the opening cysteine and the closing phenylalanine or tryptophan. The order of the fields is clone size, V gene, J gene, CDR3 protein. Rows give clone size only sometimes, using once, few, many, or a class for an expanded clone.

>-|TRBV7-2|TRBJ1-5
CASSLVRGSQPQHF
>once|TRBV24-1|TRBJ2-5
CATSDLVQGGSETQYF
>-|TRBV5-4|TRBJ1-1
CASSLAGANTEAFF
>-|TRBV7-2|TRBJ2-3
CASRGLGTDTQYF
>-|TRBV9|TRBJ1-2
CASSVAGGVEGYTF
>-|TRBV7-9|TRBJ2-5
CASGGYNGTQYF
>-|TRBV3-1/TRBV3-2|TRBJ1-2
CASSQGGGNGYTF
>-|TRBV4-1|TRBJ2-4
CASSQVYGGLRNIQYF
>-|TRBV10-3|TRBJ2-3
CAITGDTDTQYF
>once|TRBV5-1|TRBJ1-6
CASSSGGRDSPLHF
>-|TRBV7-9|TRBJ2-7
CASSLTSGGGSGEQYF
>-|TRBV29-1|TRBJ2-1
CSVETPGSSYNEQFF
>-|TRBV10-2|TRBJ2-3
CASSRRTSTDTQYF
>once|TRBV3-1/TRBV3-2|TRBJ2-5
CASSFRTSGQETQYF
>-|TRBV6-6|TRBJ2-7
CASSPRSDSSYEQYF
>-|TRBV19|TRBJ1-1
CASSLIPGGTEAFF
>-|TRBV28|TRBJ2-1
CASSPDRGHFEYNEQFF
>-|TRBV30|TRBJ1-1
CAWSMNSEAFF
>-|TRBV27|TRBJ1-2
CASSLISGGKANYGYTF
>-|TRBV2|TRBJ2-7
CASRDRGSYEQYF
>-|TRBV5-1|TRBJ2-3
CASSSENPGVGSDTQYF
>-|TRBV19|TRBJ1-1
CASSMVGRDLAYRDTAFF
>few|TRBV19|TRBJ2-7
CASSTGQTAYEQYF
>-|TRBV5-1|TRBJ1-6
CASRGTANYSPLHF
>medium-sized|TRBV24-1|TRBJ1-1
CATRDRSNTEAFF
>-|TRBV30|TRBJ1-1
CAWSGEGRAFF
>-|TRBV30|TRBJ1-2
CAWMGPWIVGGNYGYTF
>once|TRBV5-1|TRBJ1-2
CASSPGTTGQGDYGYTF
>-|TRBV7-2|TRBJ2-1
CASSYRGSYNEQFF
>-|TRBV10-3|TRBJ1-2
CAISPGTGVDGYTF
>-|TRBV18|TRBJ1-4
CASSPASATNEKLFF
>-|TRBV5-1|TRBJ1-1
CASSYSGETEAFF
>-|TRBV19|TRBJ2-3
CASSDQTSGGINTDTQYF
>-|TRBV5-1|TRBJ2-3
CASSWTGSSTDTQYF
>-|TRBV19|TRBJ2-2
CASTLNTGELFF
>once|TRBV7-2|TRBJ1-1
CASSLLGGTEAFF
>-|TRBV2|TRBJ1-4
CASSETGVGEKLFF
>-|TRBV10-3|TRBJ1-2
CAISPGQAAYGYTF
>-|TRBV30|TRBJ2-1
CAWSATGLAGINEQFF
>-|TRBV28|TRBJ1-4
CASPGQGNEKLFF
>-|TRBV4-1|TRBJ1-1
CASSQLAYYTEAFF
>once|TRBV5-1|TRBJ2-1
CASSRSANNNEQFF
>-|TRBV5-8|TRBJ1-1
CASSLGRGKNTEAFF
>-|TRBV2|TRBJ1-1
CASSGGRAYTEAFF
>-|TRBV29-1|TRBJ1-3
CSAGWGEGNTIYF
>-|TRBV5-1|TRBJ2-3
CASSYRQGYSDTQYF
>-|TRBV6-1|TRBJ2-7
CASSEASGEQYF
>few|TRBV27|TRBJ2-3
CASSLALAGTDTQYF
>-|TRBV24-1|TRBJ2-1
CATSGGNEQFF
>-|TRBV6-5|TRBJ2-7
CASSPTDRAFHEQYF
>-|TRBV18|TRBJ2-7
CASSTGLDYEQYF
>-|TRBV2|TRBJ2-1
CASSRSGGSYNEQFF
>-|TRBV9|TRBJ2-1
CASSVDFSSYNEQFF
>-|TRBV9|TRBJ2-1
CASSEGQGFSYNEQFF
>-|TRBV7-2|TRBJ1-5
CASSPKGVSNQPQHF
>few|TRBV6-5|TRBJ1-2
CASSSGVQYGYTF
>-|TRBV5-1|TRBJ2-1
CASSLLGLGEQFF